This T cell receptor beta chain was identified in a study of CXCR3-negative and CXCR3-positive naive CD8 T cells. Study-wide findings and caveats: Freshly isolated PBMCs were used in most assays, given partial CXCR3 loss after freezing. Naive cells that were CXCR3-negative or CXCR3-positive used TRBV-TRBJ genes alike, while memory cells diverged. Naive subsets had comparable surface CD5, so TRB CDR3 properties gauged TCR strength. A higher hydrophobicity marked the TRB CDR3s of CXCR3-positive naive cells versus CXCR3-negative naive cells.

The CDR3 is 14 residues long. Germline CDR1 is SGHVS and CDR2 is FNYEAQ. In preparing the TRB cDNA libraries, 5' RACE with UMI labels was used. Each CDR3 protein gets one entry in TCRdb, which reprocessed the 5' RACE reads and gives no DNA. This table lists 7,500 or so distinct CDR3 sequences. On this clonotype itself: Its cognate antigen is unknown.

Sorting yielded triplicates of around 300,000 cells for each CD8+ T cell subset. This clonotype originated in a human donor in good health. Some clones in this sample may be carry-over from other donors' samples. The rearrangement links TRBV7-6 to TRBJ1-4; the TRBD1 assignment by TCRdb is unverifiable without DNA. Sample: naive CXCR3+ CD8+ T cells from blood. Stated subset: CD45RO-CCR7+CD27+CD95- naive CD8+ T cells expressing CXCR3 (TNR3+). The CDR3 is CASSWTGRDEKLFF.